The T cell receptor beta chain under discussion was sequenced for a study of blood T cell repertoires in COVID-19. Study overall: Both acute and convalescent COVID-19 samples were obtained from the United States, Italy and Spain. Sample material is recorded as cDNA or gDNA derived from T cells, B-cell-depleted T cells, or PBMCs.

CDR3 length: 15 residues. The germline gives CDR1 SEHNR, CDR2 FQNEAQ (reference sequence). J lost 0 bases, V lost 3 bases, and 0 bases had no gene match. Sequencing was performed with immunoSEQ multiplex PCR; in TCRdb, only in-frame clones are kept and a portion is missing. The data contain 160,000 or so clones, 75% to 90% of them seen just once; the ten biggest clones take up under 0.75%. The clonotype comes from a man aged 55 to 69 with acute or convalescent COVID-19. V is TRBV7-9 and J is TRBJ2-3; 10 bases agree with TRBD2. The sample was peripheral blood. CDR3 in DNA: TGTGCCAGCAGCTTGACTAGCGGGAGCACAGATACGCAGTATTTT. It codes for CASSLTSGSTDTQYF.